This TCR beta chain was captured in a study of cytomegalovirus exposure and HLA in healthy donors (dated by TCRdb to about 2017). About the full investigation: According to an earlier analysis of 550 to 750 of the donors, about 179 million T cells yielded some 110 million unique TCR beta sequences and around 300 Gb of sequence data. In the later analysis, no new phenotypic data were used to find candidate immune exposures; instead, reliance was placed on TCR beta sequences and their occurrence across donors. In an earlier analysis of 500 to 650 of the donors, high-throughput TCR beta sequencing was used to judge whether each TCR beta V gene segment behaved as functional or pseudogenic. About 300 gigabases of sequencing data and some 85 million unique TCR sequences were included in an early release covering about 600 HLA-typed donors. In a later genetic analysis, genome-wide SNP genotypes for about 55% of the roughly 670 donors were used, and that subset was treated as a discovery cohort. The study aimed to test whether signatures of past pathogen exposure could be identified by cataloging public T cell receptors. The T cell repertoires of around 670 subjects were profiled by immunosequencing and related to cytomegalovirus serostatus. To predict cytomegalovirus infection status, the study combined high-throughput TCR immunosequencing, statistical association of individual TCRs with disease status, and machine learning. Among under 450 genotyped donors of the cohort, an average of 235,054 unique TCR beta nucleotide sequences were sequenced per donor, around 20% of them non-productive. Donor age, sex, ethnicity and CMV serostatus were collected together with the repertoire data. Besides the first cohort of approximately 710 subjects, a separate validation cohort made up of 120 or so different subjects was used. Several DR-DQ haplotypes were treated as single units for association and clustering because of strong linkage in the cohort. The number of donors typed differed by locus, with 629-630 for A, B, C, DRB1 and DQB1, roughly 520 for DQA1, 606 for DPA1, and approximately 470 for DPB1. To study patterns of TCR occurrence, a later analysis re-analyzed previously published TCR beta repertoires from several hundred donors and added high-resolution HLA genotyping. All discovery cohort repertoires had been generated using a single sequencing platform. The genetic ancestry cluster associated with self-reported Caucasian donors included about 84% of the approximately 410 genotyped donors. HLA typing included class I and class II loci at four-digit resolution.

From the cysteine through the phenylalanine, the CDR3 covers 16 amino acids. Only the CDR3 region is kept as DNA, spanning 48 bases read in frame from base 1. The germline V gene (reference sequence) yields SGHKS for CDR1 and YYEKEE for CDR2. The germline ends are 22 bases apart after V is trimmed by 4 bases and J by 5 bases. Note on this clone: Its antigen specificity is not known. No per-base quality is available; no much larger clone lies one base away.

Results and caveats for the whole study, not just this receptor: The authors suggested that the approach could potentially be extended to other disease states and immunological phenotypes. According to a later analysis, most CMV-associated TCR beta chains appeared to be HLA-restricted, and the HLA associations seemed to be driven largely by CMV exposure. The cohort was sequenced for TCR beta chains only, and without alpha or paired-chain data the features that could be detected were limited. A few of the identified cytomegalovirus-associated TCR beta chains were confirmed in vitro to be specific for cytomegalovirus antigens. In a later analysis, the rate of TCR association differed among HLA loci, with DRB1 alleles having the most associated TCRs and HLA-C alleles having the fewest. Because HLA typing was missing for some donors at each locus, association tests included only the typed subset. In an earlier analysis of several hundred of the donors, most TCR beta V segments were observed in productive rearrangements about 87% or about 30% of the time, broadly matching IMGT annotations. The classifier was reported to diagnose cytomegalovirus status with high specificity and sensitivity in both the original and validation cohorts. Most TCR sequences were observed very rarely across donors, whereas some public TCRs were present in many individuals. CMV serostatus was the only immune exposure information available for the cohort. According to a later analysis, parvovirus B19, influenza, CMV and Epstein-Barr virus appeared linked to several top co-occurrence clusters. A later analysis associated 17,000 or so TCR beta sequences with specific HLA alleles at a false discovery rate of 0.05. Over 15 rarely observed V segments, including chromosome 9 orphons, were excluded from the earlier analysis of some 590 of the donors because counts were too low. In a later analysis, HLA-associated TCR beta chains showed more clonal expansion and lower generation probabilities than non-associated chains that were equally common. A further reported finding was that TCR beta sequences accurately predicted the HLA-A and HLA-B alleles for most subjects in the first cohort. Because the 87-base-pair reads could not distinguish some IMGT-functional V segments, including TRBV6-2 and TRBV6-3, those segments were excluded. A later genetic analysis reported fewer N-insertions in productive TCRs among donors in an Asian-associated ancestry cluster than the roughly 720-donor mean. A cluster of highly shared sequence variants was judged likely to represent a technical artifact of the sequencing pipeline. When HLA alleles, especially DR and DQ, strongly co-occurred, attributing TCR associations to individual alleles was difficult. Correlated functional status among segregating V segments might reflect linkage disequilibrium, but an unknown experimental factor could not be ruled out. A total of fewer than 200 TCR beta chains were listed by the study as associated with cytomegalovirus. The presence/absence analyses assumed that sequencing depth was roughly uniform across donors, and that assumption may not be true. An association between a missense DCLRE1C variant and V-gene and J-gene trimming of TCR beta chains was found in a later genetic analysis and replicated in an independent cohort.

Library preparation employed the immunoSEQ multiplex PCR assay. The multiplex PCR relied on a mix of 60 forward primers for TCR Vbeta segments and 13 reverse primers for TCR Jbeta segments. The CDR3 region of rearranged TCR beta genes was amplified from genomic DNA with a multiplex PCR assay. The amplified TCR beta libraries were sequenced on the Illumina HiSeq System as 87-base-pair reads. On the study's bioinformatics: Across the 640 or so repertoires, a later analysis counted roughly 77 million unique TCR beta chains, around 10 million of which were shared by at least two donors. A nearest-neighbor algorithm error-corrected the raw reads and collapsed the reads into unique sequences, merging closely related sequences to remove PCR and sequencing errors. Alignment of CDR3 sequences to IMGT reference sequences was used to assign V, D and J gene segments. For a sequence to be retained, a match of at least six nucleotides was required to both a V gene segment and a J gene segment. Rearrangements were called productive when the CDR3 lacked stop codons and stayed in frame with V and J; all others were non-productive. Following IMGT convention, CDR3 was defined as the stretch from the second conserved V-encoded cysteine up to the conserved J-encoded phenylalanine. The earlier analysis of 500 to 650 of the donors excluded any sequence lacking an unambiguous match to a single V gene segment. An earlier analysis of under 750 of the donors called V segments functional above 56.7% productive rearrangements and segregating when the between-donor standard deviation exceeded 5%. A statistical classification framework was built to diagnose cytomegalovirus status from the catalog of TCR beta chain sequences. In a later analysis, TCR nucleotide sequences were compared against IMGT/GENE-DB human TR gene sequences so that V and J genes could be assigned. The TCRdist pipeline was used in a later analysis to assign CDR3 sequences and most-parsimonious VDJ recombination scenarios. In a later analysis, each TCR beta chain was defined by its CDR3 amino acid sequence together with its V-gene family, and reads lacking a unique V-gene family were excluded. To address suspected cross-contamination and a sequencing artifact, a later analysis removed a few hundred highly shared, low-generation-probability nucleotide sequences. A later analysis calculated a clonal expansion index for each public chain from normalized within-repertoire ranks of inferred template counts. In a later analysis, generation probabilities were computed using a VDJ recombination model fitted to out-of-frame rearrangements, and the results were checked against IGoR. Hypergeometric tests were used in a later analysis to score TCR-TCR, TCR-HLA and TCR-CMV co-occurrence, with a repertoire-size bias correction applied to the TCR pairs. To estimate false discovery rates, a later analysis permuted the HLA or CMV assignments 20 times. A later analysis grouped co-occurring TCRs with DBSCAN, adding TCRdist sequence similarity when clustering within HLA-allele-positive subsets. Repertoires with fewer than 30,000 or more than 120,000 public chains were left out of co-occurrence clustering, as were five repertoires with anomalous nucleotide sharing. This is the immuneACCESS table as TCRdb keeps it, with only in-frame sequences that have V and J called. A part of the clones is gone; compared with another copy, unresolved V genes explain less than half, and the rest is unexplained. The DNA gave D and trimming, while V, J and clone size come from that table. The sample records 250,000 to 350,000 clones, about nine tenths of which are singletons. The ten most abundant clones make up around 4% of the sample.

The cohort comprised around 700 healthy bone marrow donors. All cohort members were sampled while nominally healthy, although unrecorded immune exposures were likely present. The donor tested CMV seropositive, placing the donor among the approximately 290 seropositive members of the cohort. A peripheral blood sample was provided by each donor, and peripheral blood mononuclear cells were used for TCR beta sequencing. Genomic DNA was extracted from the blood cell samples with the Qiagen DNeasy Blood Extraction Kit. The sequence came from a man between 40 and 49 years old in good health and CMV-seropositive. Specimen: PBMCs. The rearranged chain carries TRBV5-5 and TRBJ2-7; 6 matching bases give a weak D call of TRBD2. The CDR3 corresponds to CASSLRPGLGPHEQYF. The nucleotides read TGTGCCAGCAGCCTCCGGCCGGGACTGGGCCCCCACGAGCAGTACTTC.